Listed here are 15 T cell receptor beta chains from one sample, sequenced in a study of a mutant IDH1 vaccine in newly diagnosed glioma. Time point of the sample: week 35, safety follow-up. Topical imiquimod was applied with each vaccine dose, which held 300 ug of mutant IDH1 20-mer peptide. Their antigen targets remain unknown. Here immunoSEQ multiplex PCR was the method, and the copy in TCRdb shows in-frame clones only, minus some. The sample has 70,000 or so clones; approximately 86% are singletons. The specimen was PBMCs, collected from a glioma patient whose treatment included an IDH1 peptide vaccine. The receptors stem from a man aged 25-45 years with glioma.

The chain is built from TRBV2 and TRBJ2-1; D is possibly TRBD2 (5 bases). Germline V lookup: CDR1 SNHLY, CDR2 FYNNEI. The CDR3 runs 16 residues. Trimming took off 3 bases at V and 4 bases at J, with 16 bases between the two ends. CDR3 amino acids: CASSERIGVRYNEQFF. CDR3 sequence (DNA): TGTGCCAGCAGTGAGCGGATCGGGGTTAGGTACAATGAGCAGTTCTTC.

This sequence joins TRBV10-3 and TRBJ2-3; a weak D match, TRBD1 (5 bases). Trimming took off 6 bases at V and 6 bases at J, with 16 bases between the two ends. Germline V gene sequence: CDR1 ENHRY, CDR2 SYGVKD. The CDR3 has 14 residues. CDR3: CAIRQEWHGDTQYF. The CDR3 region has the DNA TGTGCCATCAGACAGGAGTGGCACGGGGATACGCAGTATTTT.

This rearrangement joins TRBV30 to TRBJ1-2; 7 bases align to TRBD1. J lost 3 bases, V lost 4 bases, and 8 bases had no gene match. This CDR3 is built from 14 residues. The germline V gene has CDR1 GTSNPN and CDR2 SVGIG (reference sequence). The CDR3 nucleotides are TGTGCCTGGACCATACTGGGACAGCACTATGGCTACACCTTC. As protein: CAWTILGQHYGYTF.

The chain links TRBV5-6 to TRBJ2-5; 8 bases are a match to TRBD1. The CDR3 length is 13 residues. Trimming took 4 bases from V and 4 from J; bases not matched to a gene: 3. CDR1 SGHDT and CDR2 YYEEEE come from the germline V gene. The CDR3 DNA is TGTGCCAGCAGCCAAGACAGGGGAGAGACCCAGTACTTC. Amino acids: CASSQDRGETQYF.

This chain uses TRBV21-1 with TRBJ1-2; the table's D call TRBD1 went unverified against the DNA. TRBV21-1 is marked as a pseudogene. This CDR3 contains 13 residues. Here the CDR3 DNA reads TGTGCCAGCAGCCTCCCAGGGGGATATGGCTACACCTTC. Its translation is CASSLPGGYGYTF.

V usage is TRBV5-4 and J usage is TRBJ2-3; D not certain. V lost 4 bases to trimming and J lost 2 bases, with 14 bases between them. The germline gives CDR1 SGHNT, CDR2 YYREEE (reference sequence). This CDR3 has 15 residues. CDR3: CASSLRTSYTDTQYF. CDR3 coding DNA: TGTGCCAGCAGCCTCCGGACCTCCTACACAGATACGCAGTATTTT.

The sample holds one count of this clone. This chain connects TRBV28 to TRBJ1-2, with a possible D match to TRBD1 (6 bases). The V end was cut by 3 bases, the J end by 5 bases, with 10 bases between. The CDR3 has 13 residues. Germline-derived CDR1 and CDR2 are MDHEN and SYDVKM. The CDR3 spells CASSFDRPYGYTF. The CDR3 DNA reads as TGTGCCAGCAGTTTCGACAGGCCTTATGGCTACACCTTC.

The chain uses TRBV6-6 and TRBJ1-5, with D possibly TRBD1 on 5 matching bases. Germline CDR1 reads MNHNY; CDR2 reads SVGAGI (reference sequence). Trimming removed 6 bases at V and 5 bases at J, with 14 bases between. This CDR3 is 14 amino acids long. The CDR3 is CASSPGFGDQPQHF. The CDR3 DNA reads as TGTGCCAGCAGCCCAGGGTTTGGGGATCAGCCCCAGCATTTT.

V is TRBV10-3 and J is TRBJ2-1; TRBD1 matches at 9 bases. CDR1 ENHRY and CDR2 SYGVKD come from the germline V gene. This CDR3 has 20 residues. After removal of 6 bases from V and 1 base from J, the junction contained 19 bases not matched to a gene. This CDR3 is CAISPSDPLQGAKSYNEQFF. In DNA, the CDR3 is TGTGCCATCAGCCCTAGTGACCCCTTACAGGGGGCTAAGTCCTACAATGAGCAGTTCTTC.

The V call is TRBV13, the J call TRBJ1-1; no reliable D call. The CDR3 has 15 amino acids. Trimming took off 5 bases at V and 4 bases at J, with 17 bases between the two ends. Germline-derived CDR1 and CDR2 are PRHDT and FYEKMQ (reference sequence). The CDR3 loop is CASSLPREGITEAFF. CDR3 bases: TGTGCCAGCAGCCTCCCTAGGGAGGGAATCACTGAAGCTTTCTTT.

The rearrangement joins TRBV7-2 to TRBJ1-6; tentative D call: TRBD1 (5 bases). Trimming removed 1 base from V and 7 bases from J, with 11 bases in between. CDR1 SGHTA and CDR2 FQGNSA come from the germline V gene. This CDR3 contains 15 residues. The CDR3 loop reads CASSLVGERNSPLHF. CDR3 DNA sequence: TGTGCCAGCAGCTTAGTGGGGGAAAGGAATTCACCCCTCCACTTT.

The gene calls are TRBV30 and TRBJ2-1, with no clear D. This CDR3 has 14 residues. The germline gives CDR1 GTSNPN, CDR2 SVGIG (reference sequence). Trimming pared 3 bases from V and 0 bases from J, leaving 9 bases between. CDR3 residues: CAWSVGHSYNEQFF. As DNA, the CDR3 is TGTGCCTGGAGCGTGGGCCACTCCTACAATGAGCAGTTCTTC.

The CDR3 is CAWSVNGGSSGELFF. The CDR3 DNA is TGTGCCTGGAGTGTAAACGGGGGTAGCAGCGGGGAGCTGTTTTTT. The chain has TRBV30 and TRBJ2-2; weak D call: TRBD2 (6 bases). The CDR3 runs to 15 residues. CDR1 and CDR2 from the germline V gene are GTSNPN and SVGIG (reference sequence). V lost 0 bases and J 7 bases, leaving 15 bases between the germline ends.

The CDR3 DNA follows: TGTGCCAGCAGCTCGCTACAGGGAGCTCGAGGGGAGACCCAGTACTTC. This translates into CASSSLQGARGETQYF. The chain combines TRBV11-2 with TRBJ2-5, with D possibly matching TRBD1 (6 bases). The CDR3 totals 16 residues. V dropped 4 bases and J dropped 5 bases, with 20 bases sitting between them. Germline V gene lookup returns CDR1 SGHAT and CDR2 FQNNGV.

This chain uses TRBV10-3 with TRBJ2-3, with 8 bases aligning to TRBD2. Per the germline V gene, CDR1 is ENHRY and CDR2 is SYGVKD. The CDR3 totals 16 residues. Trimming removed 2 bases from V and 5 bases from J; junction bases left unmatched: 9. DNA of the CDR3: TGTGCCATCAGTGAGGAAGGGGCGGGAGGACTAGATACGCAGTATTTT. Its protein is CAISEEGAGGLDTQYF.